Below, one TCR beta chain is given with its context. This clone was seen only once. This receptor's antigen is unknown. The record has no base qualities; no much larger clone is one base away. For sequencing of the TCRbeta CDR3 region, genomic DNA was extracted from the sorted cells. TCRbeta CDR3 regions were sequenced using the immunoSEQ Assay. As stored in TCRdb, this immuneACCESS dataset retains in-frame rearrangements with V and J assigned. A fraction of the clones does not appear; measured against another copy, unresolved V genes explain less than half of the discrepancy, and the remainder lacks a known reason. The sample table records fewer than 80,000 clones; 91% of these occur just once. The top ten hold 5.2% of the sample. V lost 6 bases and J lost 0 bases, and the count of bases not matched to a germline gene is 7. The CDR3 contains 15 residues, cysteine and phenylalanine counted. Only CDR3 DNA is held: 45 bases, read in frame from base 1. The CDR1 and CDR2 encoded by the germline V gene are KGHSH and LQKENI.

The trial excluded patients who had a history of autoimmune disease or who were on systemic immunosuppression. Peripheral blood for TCR sequencing was collected from all dose cohorts at baseline, on cycle 4 day 1, and on cycle 7 day 1. The samples were taken from a phase I, first-in-human, multicenter, open-label dose-escalation trial of ivuxolimab. The trial enrolled adults with locally advanced or metastatic head and neck squamous cell, hepatocellular, melanoma or renal cell carcinoma. CD4+ and CD8+ T cells were sorted separately from peripheral blood before TCR sequencing. This entry is derived from a study of OX40 agonist ivuxolimab in advanced cancers. As for the study more broadly: Ivuxolimab was a fully human IgG2 agonistic monoclonal antibody targeting the costimulatory receptor OX40 (CD134). Intravenous ivuxolimab was administered to patients every 2 weeks at six dose levels: 0.01, 0.1, 0.3, 1.5, 3 and 10 mg/kg. Of the 50 or so patients in dose escalation, some 20 had hepatocellular carcinoma, approximately 15 had melanoma, 9 had renal cell carcinoma and 9 had head and neck cancer. In the dose-escalation cohort, around four fifths of patients were male, and the mean age was around 60 years, with a range of 23 to 79. Prior anti-PD-1, anti-PD-L1 or anti-CTLA-4 therapy was permitted, and approximately 39% of dose-escalation patients had received checkpoint inhibitors. Partial responses occurred in three dose-escalation patients: two with cutaneous melanoma and one with hepatocellular carcinoma. Peripheral TCRbeta sequencing aimed to test whether ivuxolimab altered TCR sequence diversity and caused clonal T-cell expansion. The paper covers the monotherapy dose-escalation part of the phase I ivuxolimab trial, which included N ≈ 57 patients. Beyond this particular receptor, the publication reports: After ivuxolimab, more expanded clones were found on average in CD8+ T cells than in CD4+ T cells. Antigen specificity was not determined for the clonally expanded peripheral T cells. In the 0.1-3.0 mg/kg groups, partial responders had among the lowest normalized peripheral clonal expansion, particularly in CD8+ T cells. Low levels of normalized T-cell clonal expansion were also seen in some nonresponding patients. At doses of 0.1 to 3.0 mg/kg, clonal expansion of both CD4+ and CD8+ blood T cells was observed from baseline to week 6.

This sample comprised CD4+ or CD8+ T cells sorted from blood, obtained in a trial of the OX40 agonist ivuxolimab. The receptor chain draws on TRBV18 and TRBJ1-1; the central 7 bases match TRBD1. This TCR was recovered from an adult with an advanced solid tumor such as melanoma, head and neck, liver or kidney cancer. The nucleotides are TGTGCCAGCTCGCAGGGGGGCGGCATGAACACTGAAGCTTTCTTT. Its translation is CASSQGGGMNTEAFF.